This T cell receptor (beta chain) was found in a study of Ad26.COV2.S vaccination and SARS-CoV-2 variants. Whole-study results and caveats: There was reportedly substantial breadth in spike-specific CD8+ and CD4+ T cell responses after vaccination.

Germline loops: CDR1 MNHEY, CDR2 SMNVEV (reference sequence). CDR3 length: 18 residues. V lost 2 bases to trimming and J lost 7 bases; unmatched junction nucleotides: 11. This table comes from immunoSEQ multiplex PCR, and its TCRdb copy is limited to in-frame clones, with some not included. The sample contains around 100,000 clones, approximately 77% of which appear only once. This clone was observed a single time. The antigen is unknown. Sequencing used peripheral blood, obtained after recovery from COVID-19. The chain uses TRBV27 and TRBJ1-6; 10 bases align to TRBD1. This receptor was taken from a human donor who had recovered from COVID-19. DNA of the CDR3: TGTGCCAGCAGTTTACCCCTAAGGACAGGGGGTCGCAATTCACCCCTCCACTTT. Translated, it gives CASSLPLRTGGRNSPLHF.